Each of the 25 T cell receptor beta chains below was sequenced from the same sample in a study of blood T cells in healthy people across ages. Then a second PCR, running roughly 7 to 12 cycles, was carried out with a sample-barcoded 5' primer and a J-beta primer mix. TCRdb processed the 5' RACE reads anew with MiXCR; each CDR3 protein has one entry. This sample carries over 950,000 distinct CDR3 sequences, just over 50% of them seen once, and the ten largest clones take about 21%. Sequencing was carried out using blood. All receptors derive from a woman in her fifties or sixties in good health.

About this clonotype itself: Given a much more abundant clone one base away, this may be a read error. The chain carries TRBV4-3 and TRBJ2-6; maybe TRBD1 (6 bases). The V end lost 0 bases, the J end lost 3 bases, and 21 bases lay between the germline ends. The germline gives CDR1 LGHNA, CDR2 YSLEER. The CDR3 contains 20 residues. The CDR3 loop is CASSQDLILAGVGGANVLTF. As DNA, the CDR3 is TGCGCCAGCAGCCAAGATTTAATCTTGGCAGGGGTCGGTGGGGCCAACGTCCTGACTTTC.

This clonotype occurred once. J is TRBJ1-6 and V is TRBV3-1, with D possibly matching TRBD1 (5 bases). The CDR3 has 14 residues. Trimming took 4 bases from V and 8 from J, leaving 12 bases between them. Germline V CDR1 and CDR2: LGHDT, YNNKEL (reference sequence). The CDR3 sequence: CASSRWGRDSPLHF. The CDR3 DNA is TGTGCCAGCAGCCGATGGGGCAGGGATTCACCCCTCCACTTT. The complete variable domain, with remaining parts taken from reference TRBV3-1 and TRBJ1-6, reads DTAVSQTPKYLVTQMGNDKSIKCEQNLGHDTMYWYKQDSKKFLKIMFSYNNKELIINETVPNRFSPKSPDKAHLNLHINSLELGDSAVYFCASSRWGRDSPLHFGNGTRLTVT.

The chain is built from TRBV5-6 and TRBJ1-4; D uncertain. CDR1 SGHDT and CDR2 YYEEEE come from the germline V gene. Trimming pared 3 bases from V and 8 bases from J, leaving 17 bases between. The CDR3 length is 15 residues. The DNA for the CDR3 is TGTGCCAGCAGCTCCATGGGGAGGTCCCCCGAAAAACTGTTTTTT. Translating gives CASSSMGRSPEKLFF.

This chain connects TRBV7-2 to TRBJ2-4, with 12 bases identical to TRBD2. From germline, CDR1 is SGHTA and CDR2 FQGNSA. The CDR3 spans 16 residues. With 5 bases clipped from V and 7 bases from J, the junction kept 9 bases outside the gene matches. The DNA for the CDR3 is TGTGCCAGCAGCACGACTAGCGGGAGTAGGGGGAACATTCAGTACTTC. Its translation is CASSTTSGSRGNIQYF.

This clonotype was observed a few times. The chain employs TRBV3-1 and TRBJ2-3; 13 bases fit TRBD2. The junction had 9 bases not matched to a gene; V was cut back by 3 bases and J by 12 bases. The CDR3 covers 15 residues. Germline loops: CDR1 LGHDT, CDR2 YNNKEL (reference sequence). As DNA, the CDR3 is TGTGCCAGCAGCCAGGGCTTGTGGACTAGCGGGAGTCAGTATTTT. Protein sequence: CASSQGLWTSGSQYF.

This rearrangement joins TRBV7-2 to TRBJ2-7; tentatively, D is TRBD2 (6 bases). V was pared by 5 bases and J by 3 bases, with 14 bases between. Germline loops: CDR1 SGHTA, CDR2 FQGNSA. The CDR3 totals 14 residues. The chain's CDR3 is CASSPPGLYYEQYF. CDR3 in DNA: TGTGCCAGCAGCCCCCCGGGACTCTACTACGAGCAGTACTTC.

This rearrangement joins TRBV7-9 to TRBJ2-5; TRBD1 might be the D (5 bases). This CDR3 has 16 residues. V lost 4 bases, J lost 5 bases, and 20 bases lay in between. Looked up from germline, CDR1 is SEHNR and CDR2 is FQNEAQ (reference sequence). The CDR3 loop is CASSSAKGVPGETQYF. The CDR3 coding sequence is TGTGCCAGCAGCTCTGCAAAAGGGGTTCCCGGGGAGACCCAGTACTTC.

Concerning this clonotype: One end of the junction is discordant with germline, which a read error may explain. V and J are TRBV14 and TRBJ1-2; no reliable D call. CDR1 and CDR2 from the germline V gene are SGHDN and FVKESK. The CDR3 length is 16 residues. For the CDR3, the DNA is TGTGCCAGCAGCCAAGGGTTTGGGAGGCTCCTCTATGGCCACACCTTC. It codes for CASSQGFGRLLYGHTF.

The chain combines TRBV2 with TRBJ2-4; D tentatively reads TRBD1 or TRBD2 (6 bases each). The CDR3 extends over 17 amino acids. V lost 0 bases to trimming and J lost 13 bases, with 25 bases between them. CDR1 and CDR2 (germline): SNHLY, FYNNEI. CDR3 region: CASSEALHGSGEEEQYF. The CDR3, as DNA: TGTGCCAGCAGTGAAGCGCTTCATGGGTCAGGGGAGGAGGAGCAGTACTTC.

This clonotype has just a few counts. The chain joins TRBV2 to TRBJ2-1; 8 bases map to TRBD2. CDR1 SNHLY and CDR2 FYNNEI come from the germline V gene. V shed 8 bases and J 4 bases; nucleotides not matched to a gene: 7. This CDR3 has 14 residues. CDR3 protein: CASCFSGAYNEQFF. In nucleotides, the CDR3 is TGTGCCAGCTGCTTTAGCGGGGCTTACAATGAGCAGTTCTTC.

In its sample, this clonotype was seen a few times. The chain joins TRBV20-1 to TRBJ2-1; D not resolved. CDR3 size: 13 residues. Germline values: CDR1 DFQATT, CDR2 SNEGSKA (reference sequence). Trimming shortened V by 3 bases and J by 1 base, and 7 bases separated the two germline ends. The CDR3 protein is CSASGVSYNEQFF. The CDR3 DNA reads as TGCAGTGCTAGTGGCGTTTCCTACAATGAGCAGTTCTTC.

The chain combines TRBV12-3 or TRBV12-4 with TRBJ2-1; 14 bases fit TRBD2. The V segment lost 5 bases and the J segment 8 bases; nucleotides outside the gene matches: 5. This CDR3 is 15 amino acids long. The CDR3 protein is CASSEGTSGSYEQFF. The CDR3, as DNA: TGTGCCAGCAGTGAAGGGACTAGCGGGAGTTATGAGCAGTTCTTC.

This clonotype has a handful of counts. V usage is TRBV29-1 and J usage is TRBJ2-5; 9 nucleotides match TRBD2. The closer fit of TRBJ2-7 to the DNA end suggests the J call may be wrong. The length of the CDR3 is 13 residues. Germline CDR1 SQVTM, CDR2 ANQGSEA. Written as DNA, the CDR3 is TGCAGCGTTGGGGGGACTAGCCCCGACGAGCAGTACTTC. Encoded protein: CSVGGTSPDEQYF.

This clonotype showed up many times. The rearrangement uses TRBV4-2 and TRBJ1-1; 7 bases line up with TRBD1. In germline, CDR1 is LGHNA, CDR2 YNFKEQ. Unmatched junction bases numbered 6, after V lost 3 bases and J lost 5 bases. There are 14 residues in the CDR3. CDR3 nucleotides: TGTGCCAGCAGCCAGCTAACAGGGGAGACTGAAGCTTTCTTT. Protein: CASSQLTGETEAFF.

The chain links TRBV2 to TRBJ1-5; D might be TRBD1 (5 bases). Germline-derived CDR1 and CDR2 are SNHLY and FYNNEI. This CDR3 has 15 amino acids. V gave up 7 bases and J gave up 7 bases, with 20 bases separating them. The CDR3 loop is CASTPRGGGGQPQHF. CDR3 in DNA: TGTGCCAGCACTCCGAGGGGCGGTGGCGGCCAGCCCCAGCATTTT.

CDR3 bases: TGCGCCAGCAGCCTGGGACAGGGTGGATACTATGGCTACACCTTC. The encoded protein is CASSLGQGGYYGYTF. The chain uses TRBV5-1 and TRBJ1-2; 9 bases align to TRBD1. The J segment lost 3 bases and the V segment lost 4 bases, leaving 7 bases of the junction unmatched. Germline values: CDR1 SGHRS, CDR2 YFSETQ. CDR3 length: 15 residues.

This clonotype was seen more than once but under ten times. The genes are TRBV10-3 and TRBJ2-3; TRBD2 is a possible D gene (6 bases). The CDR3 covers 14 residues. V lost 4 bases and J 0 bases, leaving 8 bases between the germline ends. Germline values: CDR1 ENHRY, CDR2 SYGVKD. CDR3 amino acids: CAISVGTSTDTQYF. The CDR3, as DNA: TGTGCCATCAGTGTGGGGACTAGCACAGATACGCAGTATTTT.

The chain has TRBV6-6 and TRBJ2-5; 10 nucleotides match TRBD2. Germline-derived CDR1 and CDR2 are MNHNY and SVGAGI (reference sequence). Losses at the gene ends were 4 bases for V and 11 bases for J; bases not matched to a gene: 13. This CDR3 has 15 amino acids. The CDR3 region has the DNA TGTGCCAGCAGTTCTAGCGGACTAGCGGACCATGAGCAGTACTTC. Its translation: CASSSSGLADHEQYF.

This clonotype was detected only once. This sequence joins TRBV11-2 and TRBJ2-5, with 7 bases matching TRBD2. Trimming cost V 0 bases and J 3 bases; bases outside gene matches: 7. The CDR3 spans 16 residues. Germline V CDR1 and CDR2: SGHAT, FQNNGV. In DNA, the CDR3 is TGTGCCAGCAGCTTAGACTCTTGGCTAGCGGAAGAGACCCAGTACTTC. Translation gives CASSLDSWLAEETQYF.

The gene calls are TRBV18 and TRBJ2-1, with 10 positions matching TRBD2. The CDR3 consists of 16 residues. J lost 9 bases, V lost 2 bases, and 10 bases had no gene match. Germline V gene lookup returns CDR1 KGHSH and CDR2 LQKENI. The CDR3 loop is CASSPRLAGENSEQFF. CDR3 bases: TGTGCCAGCTCACCAAGGCTAGCGGGAGAGAATAGTGAGCAGTTCTTC.

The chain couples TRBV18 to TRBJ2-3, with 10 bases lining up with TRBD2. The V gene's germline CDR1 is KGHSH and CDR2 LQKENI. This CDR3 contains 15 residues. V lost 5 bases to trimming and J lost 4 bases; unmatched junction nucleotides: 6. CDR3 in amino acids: CASSVTSGTADTQYF. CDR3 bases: TGTGCCAGCTCAGTAACTAGCGGGACTGCAGATACGCAGTATTTT. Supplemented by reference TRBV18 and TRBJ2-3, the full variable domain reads NAGVMQNPRHLVRRRGQEARLRCSPMKGHSHVYWYRQLPEEGLKFMVYLQKENIIDESGMPKERFSAEFPKEGPSILRIQQVVRGDSAAYFCASSVTSGTADTQYFGPGTRLTVL.

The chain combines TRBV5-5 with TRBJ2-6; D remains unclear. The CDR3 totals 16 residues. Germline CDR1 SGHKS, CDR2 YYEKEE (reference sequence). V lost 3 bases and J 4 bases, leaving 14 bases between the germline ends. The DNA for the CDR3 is TGTGCCAGCAGCTACGGACCGGAGAAAGGGGCCAACGTCCTGACTTTC. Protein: CASSYGPEKGANVLTF.

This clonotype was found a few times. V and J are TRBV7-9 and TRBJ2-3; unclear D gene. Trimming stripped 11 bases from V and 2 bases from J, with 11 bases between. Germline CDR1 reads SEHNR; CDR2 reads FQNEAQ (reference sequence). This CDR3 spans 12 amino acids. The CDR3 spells CAEDTSTDTQYF. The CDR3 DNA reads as TGTGCCGAAGACACCTCCACAGATACGCAGTATTTT.

Written as DNA, the CDR3 is TGCAGCGCCGGGGGTGGGATAGCCTTAAGGGTCAATGAGCAGTTCTTC. Protein: CSAGGGIALRVNEQFF. The V and J genes are TRBV29-1 and TRBJ2-1; TRBD2 is a possible D gene (6 bases). Germline lookup yields CDR1 SQVTM and CDR2 ANQGSEA. The CDR3 length is 16 residues. The V end was cut by 7 bases, the J end by 6 bases, with 25 bases between.

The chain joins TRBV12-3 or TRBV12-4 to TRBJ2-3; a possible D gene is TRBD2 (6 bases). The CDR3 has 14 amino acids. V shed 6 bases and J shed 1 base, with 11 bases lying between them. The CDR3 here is CASRFGRGTDTQYF. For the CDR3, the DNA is TGTGCCAGCAGGTTCGGGAGAGGCACAGATACGCAGTATTTT.